Listed below are T cell receptor beta chains from one sample, sequenced in a study of cytomegalovirus exposure and HLA in healthy donors. Sequencing was performed with immunoSEQ multiplex PCR; in TCRdb, only in-frame clones are kept and a portion is missing. Of 100,000 to 130,000 clones in the sample, 82% were seen once. The sample taken for sequencing was PBMCs. The receptor set was obtained from a man between 25 and 39 years old in good health and CMV-seropositive. Both conserved end residues are part of each CDR3. The D gene is left open where the match is weak. A row's size may be missing; if present it is once, few, many or a size class.

clone size	J gene	D gene	V gene	CDR3 protein	CDR3 DNA
-	TRBJ1-1	-	TRBV27	CASSLSGGALTEAFF	TGTGCCAGCAGTTTATCGGGGGGTGCCCTTACTGAAGCTTTCTTT
few	TRBJ1-1	-	TRBV6-1	CASSDQGMNTEAFF	TGTGCCAGCAGTGATCAGGGCATGAACACTGAAGCTTTCTTT
-	TRBJ2-3	TRBD2	TRBV7-3	CASSLRGGGAPDTQYF	TGTGCCAGCAGCTTAAGGGGCGGGGGGGCCCCAGATACGCAGTATTTT
few	TRBJ1-1	-	TRBV7-9	CASLKAGMGAEAFF	TGTGCCAGCCTGAAGGCGGGGATGGGCGCTGAAGCTTTCTTT
-	TRBJ1-2	-	TRBV6-5	CASSQGVFDYGYTF	TGTGCCAGCAGTCAAGGGGTCTTCGACTATGGCTACACCTTC
-	TRBJ1-6	TRBD1	TRBV7-9	CASSLGTGGSPLHF	TGTGCCAGCAGCTTAGGGACAGGGGGTTCACCCCTCCACTTT
few	TRBJ1-5	-	TRBV6-5	CASSYDRNQPQHF	TGTGCCAGCAGTTACGACAGGAATCAGCCCCAGCATTTT
-	TRBJ2-1	TRBD1	TRBV7-6	CASSSDGTGGYNEQFF	TGTGCCAGCAGCTCGGACGGGACAGGGGGGTACAATGAGCAGTTCTTC
-	TRBJ2-3	-	TRBV6-4	CASSDGAVGTDTQYF	TGTGCCAGCAGTGACGGAGCGGTAGGCACAGATACGCAGTATTTT
-	TRBJ2-1	TRBD2	TRBV5-8	CASRPSGGAVEQFF	TGTGCCAGCAGGCCTAGCGGGGGGGCTGTGGAGCAGTTCTTC
-	TRBJ1-1	TRBD1	TRBV2	CASSLDRGNTEAFF	TGTGCCAGCAGCCTCGACAGGGGGAACACTGAAGCTTTCTTT
-	TRBJ2-3	TRBD2	TRBV7-8	CASSQLAGRADTQYF	TGTGCCAGCAGCCAACTAGCGGGGAGAGCAGATACGCAGTATTTT
-	TRBJ2-7	-	TRBV7-9	CASSPKDSRIYEQYF	TGTGCCAGCAGCCCCAAGGACAGCCGTATCTACGAGCAGTACTTC
-	TRBJ2-3	TRBD2	TRBV11-2	CASSEWTRADTQYF	TGTGCCAGCAGCGAATGGACTAGGGCAGATACGCAGTATTTT
-	TRBJ1-1	TRBD1	TRBV14	CASSQENGGDRVRNTEAFF	TGTGCCAGCAGCCAAGAAAATGGAGGGGACAGGGTAAGGAACACTGAAGCTTTCTTT
once	TRBJ2-7	TRBD2	TRBV25-1	CASRDGGVRSYEQYF	TGTGCCAGCAGAGACGGGGGGGTCCGTTCCTACGAGCAGTACTTC
once	TRBJ2-7	TRBD1	TRBV7-9	CASQQGQGEQYF	TGTGCCAGCCAACAGGGGCAGGGCGAGCAGTACTTC
-	TRBJ2-5	-	TRBV4-1	CASSPSAGLETQYF	TGCGCCAGCAGCCCTTCTGCGGGTTTGGAGACCCAGTACTTC
-	TRBJ2-6	TRBD2	TRBV5-1	CASSLLQRGLSGANVLTF	TGCGCCAGCAGCTTGTTGCAGCGGGGGCTCTCTGGGGCCAACGTCCTGACTTTC
-	TRBJ1-3	TRBD1	TRBV6-4	CASSDPRGQDHSGNTIYF	TGTGCCAGCAGTGACCCGAGGGGACAGGACCACTCTGGAAACACCATATATTTT
-	TRBJ1-2	-	TRBV7-2	CASSFPRVEYGYTF	TGTGCCAGCAGCTTCCCCAGGGTAGAATATGGCTACACCTTC
-	TRBJ2-2	TRBD1	TRBV10-1	CASRESQGGTGELFF	TGCGCCAGCAGAGAGTCACAGGGGGGCACCGGGGAGCTGTTTTTT
-	TRBJ2-7	-	TRBV6-5	CASSYGADPGYEQYF	TGTGCCAGCAGTTACGGGGCGGACCCAGGCTACGAGCAGTACTTC
few	TRBJ2-5	TRBD2	TRBV4-1	CASSQGLAGEGTQYF	TGCGCCAGCAGCCAAGGACTAGCGGGGGAGGGGACCCAGTACTTC
-	TRBJ2-5	TRBD2	TRBV7-9	CATSSEGAGGKETQYF	TGTGCCACCTCGTCGGAGGGAGCGGGGGGCAAAGAGACCCAGTACTTC
once	TRBJ2-7	-	TRBV5-6	CASSRRARRAEQYF	TGTGCCAGCAGCCGGCGGGCGCGCCGTGCGGAGCAGTACTTC
-	TRBJ2-3	-	TRBV10-1	CASNARYHTDTQYF	TGCGCCAGCAACGCTAGATACCATACAGATACGCAGTATTTT
-	TRBJ1-2	-	TRBV13	CASSVDLDSHYGYTF	TGTGCCAGCAGCGTCGACCTGGACAGCCACTATGGCTACACCTTC
-	TRBJ1-4	-	TRBV7-3	CASSGPRECVSVKEKLFF	TGTGCCAGCAGCGGTCCGAGAGAATGCGTGAGTGTGAAGGAAAAACTGTTTTTT
-	TRBJ1-2	-	TRBV7-2	CASSFNRVVGYTF	TGTGCCAGCAGCTTCAACAGGGTGGTGGGCTACACCTTC
-	TRBJ1-3	-	TRBV6-1	CASSEAHGSSGNTIYF	TGTGCCAGCAGTGAAGCCCACGGGAGCTCTGGAAACACCATATATTTT
-	TRBJ2-5	TRBD2	TRBV18	CASSPLSGTQETQYF	TGTGCCAGCTCACCTTTGAGCGGGACTCAAGAGACCCAGTACTTC
-	TRBJ1-1	TRBD1	TRBV5-1	CASSSGDRKMNTEAFF	TGCGCCAGCAGCTCTGGGGACAGGAAAATGAACACTGAAGCTTTCTTT
-	TRBJ2-1	-	TRBV6-5	CASRLGNLNEQFF	TGTGCCAGCCGTCTCGGGAACCTGAATGAGCAGTTCTTC
-	TRBJ2-3	TRBD1	TRBV19	CASTGQGKADTQYF	TGTGCCAGTACCGGACAGGGAAAAGCAGATACGCAGTATTTT